This passage covers 21 T cell receptor beta chains from one sample sequenced in a study of T cell changes during pregnancy in multiple sclerosis. Using immunoSEQ multiplex PCR, the repertoire was profiled, and TCRdb retains in-frame clones only, with some absent. This table holds 45,000 to 50,000 clones, roughly nine tenths found once. Sequenced here: CD4+ T cells from peripheral blood mononuclear cells, sampled in the second trimester of pregnancy. These receptors were obtained from a female donor in good health, enrolled as a control in a pregnancy study.

V is TRBV11-1 and J is TRBJ1-5; TRBD1 matches at 9 bases. CDR3 length: 15 residues. J was trimmed by 6 bases and V by 2 bases; bases with no gene match: 5. Per the germline V gene, CDR1 is SGHAT and CDR2 is FQDESV (reference sequence). CDR3 nucleotide sequence: TGTGCCAGCAGCTTAAGGGACAGGGTTCTTCAGCCCCAGCATTTT. It translates to CASSLRDRVLQPQHF.

The V gene is TRBV9, the J gene TRBJ2-2, with 10 bases fitting TRBD2. V trimming: 2 bases; J trimming: 6 bases; junction bases outside the gene matches: 1. Germline CDR1 SGDLS, CDR2 YYNGEE. The CDR3 totals 14 residues. CDR3 loop: CASSVSGGAGELFF. The CDR3 region has the DNA TGTGCCAGCAGCGTCAGCGGGGGGGCCGGGGAGCTGTTTTTT.

Of note for this clone: Other DNA sequences in the same sample also yield this CDR3. The CDR3 loop reads CASSRDSQETQYF. The CDR3 DNA reads as TGTGCCAGCTCGCGGGACAGCCAAGAGACCCAGTACTTC. The V gene is TRBV18, the J gene TRBJ2-5, with D perhaps TRBD1 (7 bases). The V gene's germline CDR1 is KGHSH and CDR2 LQKENI. The CDR3 covers 13 residues. The ends were cut back, 6 bases at V and 1 base at J, with 9 bases in the middle.

A word on this clone: A junction end diverges from the germline sequence, so it may reflect a read error. The V call is TRBV10-3, the J call TRBJ2-6; tentatively, D is TRBD1 (5 bases). CDR1 is ENHRY, CDR2 SYGVKD, per germline. The CDR3 totals 12 residues. CDR3 sequence: CAVRAGANVLTF. The CDR3 DNA reads TGTGCCGTCAGGGCCGGGGCCAACGTCCTGACTTTC.

This clone was seen once. The V call is TRBV9, the J call TRBJ2-5; weak D call: TRBD2 (6 bases). This CDR3 spans 14 amino acids. V lost 2 bases to trimming and J lost 4 bases, with 12 bases between them. Looked up from germline, CDR1 is SGDLS and CDR2 is YYNGEE. DNA for the CDR3: TGTGCCAGCAGCGTGGTGTTCGGGGGAGAGACCCAGTACTTC. Residues: CASSVVFGGETQYF.

This rearrangement joins TRBV7-2 to TRBJ1-3; no reliable D call. The germline V gene has CDR1 SGHTA and CDR2 FQGNSA. The CDR3 is made up of 14 amino acids. Trimming left V 7 bases short and J 2 bases short, with 12 bases between. The CDR3 bases are TGTGCCAGCACCATGTATGGGCCTGGAAACACCATATATTTT. Translating it yields CASTMYGPGNTIYF.

CDR3 protein: CASSVGQGVNQPQHF. The CDR3 bases are TGTGCCAGCAGCGTAGGACAGGGAGTAAATCAGCCCCAGCATTTT. V gene TRBV9 combines with J gene TRBJ1-5, with 7 bases matching TRBD1. The CDR3 covers 15 residues. Per germline, CDR1 SGDLS and CDR2 YYNGEE. V dropped 0 bases and J dropped 4; count of bases not matched to a gene: 4.

The V gene is TRBV7-8, the J gene TRBJ1-2, with D tentatively TRBD1 (6 bases). The germline CDR1 and CDR2 sequences are SGHVS and FQNEAQ. The CDR3 spans 13 residues. V shed 1 base and J shed 5 bases, with 8 bases lying between them. The CDR3 nucleotides are TGTGCCAGCAGCTTAGAACAGGGATATGGCTACACCTTC. This translates into CASSLEQGYGYTF. Filled out from reference TRBV7-8 and TRBJ1-2, the complete variable domain reads GAGVSQSPRYKVAKRGQDVALRCDPISGHVSLFWYQQALGQGPEFLTYFQNEAQLDKSGLPSDRFFAERPEGSVSTLKIQRTQQEDSAVYLCASSLEQGYGYTFGSGTRLTVV.

The chain carries TRBV5-1 and TRBJ2-7, with D tentatively TRBD2 (6 bases). The CDR3 runs 16 residues. V was shortened by 3 bases and J by 0 bases, with 16 bases between the two germline ends. Germline CDR1 reads SGHRS; CDR2 reads YFSETQ. The CDR3 bases are TGCGCCAGCAGCTGGGGGACTTCCCGGGACTCCTACGAGCAGTACTTC. Translated, it gives CASSWGTSRDSYEQYF.

This clone showed up just a few times. This chain uses TRBV10-1 with TRBJ1-2, with D unresolved. The CDR3 sequence is 13 residues long. V lost 11 bases to trimming and J lost 3 bases, with 16 bases between them. The germline gives CDR1 WNHNN, CDR2 SYGVQD (reference sequence). CDR3 amino acids: CAGGPGNYYGYTF. CDR3 coding DNA: TGCGCCGGTGGACCGGGGAATTACTATGGCTACACCTTC.

This rearrangement joins TRBV11-2 to TRBJ1-4; D may be TRBD1 (6 bases). The V end was cut by 4 bases, the J end by 3 bases, with 15 bases between. The germline V gene encodes CDR1 SGHAT and CDR2 FQNNGV. There are 16 residues in the CDR3. CDR3 protein: CASSSTGPRANEKLFF. In DNA, the CDR3 is TGTGCCAGCAGCTCAACAGGGCCGAGGGCTAATGAAAAACTGTTTTTT.

This chain connects TRBV2 to TRBJ2-7; 13 nucleotides align to TRBD2. CDR1 SNHLY and CDR2 FYNNEI come from the germline V gene. J was trimmed by 7 bases and V by 6 bases; bases with no gene match: 12. This CDR3 spans 16 amino acids. CDR3 DNA sequence: TGTGCCAGCAGACGCTACGGGACTAGCGGGGTCCGGGAGCAGTACTTC. This sequence encodes CASRRYGTSGVREQYF.

The chain uses TRBV5-6 and TRBJ2-5; the match to TRBD2 covers 8 bases. The V segment lost 0 bases and the J segment 5 bases; nucleotides outside the gene matches: 9. The CDR3 contains 16 residues. CDR1 SGHDT and CDR2 YYEEEE come from the germline V gene. The CDR3 DNA follows: TGTGCCAGCAGCTTGGCTTCCGGGGGGGTGTCGGAGACCCAGTACTTC. It encodes CASSLASGGVSETQYF.

This clone has just one count. The J gene is TRBJ2-7, the V gene TRBV2, with 7 bases that match TRBD2. The J segment lost 3 bases and the V segment lost 6 bases, leaving 8 bases of the junction unmatched. This CDR3 contains 14 residues. CDR1 is SNHLY and CDR2 is FYNNEI in the germline V gene. CDR3 bases: TGTGCCAGCAGGACGACGGGACTAAACTACGAGCAGTACTTC. Translating gives CASRTTGLNYEQYF.

The chain is built from TRBV7-9 and TRBJ1-1, with TRBD1 as a possible D gene (5 bases). The germline gives CDR1 SEHNR, CDR2 FQNEAQ (reference sequence). V was shortened by 7 bases and J by 4 bases, with 13 bases between the two germline ends. This CDR3 spans 13 amino acids. The CDR3 DNA is TGTGCCAGCACCCTAGGGGTGGCCACTGAAGCTTTCTTT. Translation gives CASTLGVATEAFF.

The chain has TRBV10-3 and TRBJ1-5; a possible D gene is TRBD1 (5 bases). V was pared by 4 bases and J by 3 bases, with 7 bases between. The CDR3 totals 13 residues. Germline V CDR1 and CDR2: ENHRY, SYGVKD. The CDR3: CAISARVNQPQHF. CDR3 nucleotide sequence: TGTGCCATCAGTGCCAGGGTCAATCAGCCCCAGCATTTT.

This chain connects TRBV6-1 to TRBJ2-7, with a weak D call TRBD1 (7 bases). The V end was cut by 3 bases, the J end by 6 bases, with 15 bases between. The V gene's germline CDR1 is MNHNS and CDR2 SASEGT. This CDR3 spans 14 amino acids. CDR3 coding DNA: TGTGCCAGCAGTGAGGGTGGAGGGGGCGGCGAGCAGTACTTC. The encoded protein is CASSEGGGGGEQYF.

The gene calls are TRBV11-2 and TRBJ2-7; a possible D gene is TRBD1 (6 bases). Germline V gives CDR1 SGHAT, CDR2 FQNNGV. V lost 0 bases, J lost 3 bases, and 12 bases lay in between. The CDR3 has 15 amino acids. This CDR3 reads CASSLEPTGDYEQYF. The DNA for the CDR3 is TGTGCCAGCAGCTTAGAACCGACAGGTGACTACGAGCAGTACTTC.

The V and J genes are TRBV4-3 and TRBJ2-3; 10 bases match TRBD2. With 1 base clipped from V and 8 bases from J, the junction kept 9 bases outside the gene matches. Germline values: CDR1 LGHNA, CDR2 YSLEER. This CDR3 is 16 amino acids long. CDR3 DNA sequence: TGCGCCAGCAGCCAAGCGTCAAGCGGGGGGGCGAGTACGCAGTATTTT. It encodes CASSQASSGGASTQYF.

CDR3: CASRRESYSNQPQHF. The DNA of the CDR3 is TGTGCCAGCAGACGGGAAAGTTATAGCAATCAGCCCCAGCATTTT. The genes are TRBV7-8 and TRBJ1-5; D is uncertain. V lost 6 bases to trimming and J lost 0 bases, with 12 bases between them. The germline V gene has CDR1 SGHVS and CDR2 FQNEAQ. The CDR3 is 15 residues long.

The V and J genes are TRBV7-3 and TRBJ2-7, with D possibly matching TRBD1 (6 bases). The germline V and J ends were trimmed by 5 bases and 0 bases, with 11 bases remaining between them. Germline CDR1 reads SGHTA; CDR2 reads FQGTGA. CDR3 length: 14 amino acids. DNA for the CDR3: TGTGCCAGCAGCCCTGACAGGTACTCCTACGAGCAGTACTTC. It is translated as CASSPDRYSYEQYF.